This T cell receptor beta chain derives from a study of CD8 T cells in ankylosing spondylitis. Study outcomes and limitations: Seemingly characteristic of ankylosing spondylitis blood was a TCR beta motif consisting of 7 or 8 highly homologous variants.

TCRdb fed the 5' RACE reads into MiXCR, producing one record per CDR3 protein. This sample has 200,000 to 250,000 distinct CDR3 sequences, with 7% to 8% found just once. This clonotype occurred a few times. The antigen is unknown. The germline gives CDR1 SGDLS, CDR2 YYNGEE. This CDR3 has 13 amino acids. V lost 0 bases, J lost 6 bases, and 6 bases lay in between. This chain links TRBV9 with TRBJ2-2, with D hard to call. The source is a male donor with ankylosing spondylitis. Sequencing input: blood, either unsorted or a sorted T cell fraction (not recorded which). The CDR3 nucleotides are TGTGCCAGCAGCGTAGATATTCCCGGGGAGCTGTTTTTT. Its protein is CASSVDIPGELFF.